The 30 T cell receptor beta chains below all came from one sample that was sequenced in a study of shared clonotypes between healthy human individuals. The naive CD8 subset, CD45RO-negative cells positively selected for CCR7, excluded terminally differentiated effector memory CD45RA+ cells. Libraries were prepared by immunoSEQ multiplex PCR; TCRdb keeps only in-frame clonotypes and omits some of them. The top ten hold approximately 1.2% of the sample, which has about 2 million clones, approximately 94% seen once. Sequencing was carried out using naive CD8+ T cells sorted from blood. The origin of the receptors is a man younger than 35 in good health.

The genes are TRBV10-3 and TRBJ2-1, with 10 positions matching TRBD1. Looked up from germline, CDR1 is ENHRY and CDR2 is SYGVKD. The CDR3 has 16 amino acids. Unmatched junction bases numbered 9, after V lost 3 bases and J lost 7 bases. CDR3 sequence reads: CAISDPGTGDLNEQFF. The CDR3 DNA is TGTGCCATCAGTGACCCAGGGACAGGGGACTTGAATGAGCAGTTCTTC.

The chain joins TRBV29-1 to TRBJ2-1; TRBD2 is a possible D gene (5 bases). The germline V gene has CDR1 SQVTM and CDR2 ANQGSEA. Trimming took 3 bases from V and 0 from J, leaving 9 bases between them. The CDR3 spans 14 residues. The CDR3 here is CSVDGINSYNEQFF. In DNA form, the CDR3 reads TGCAGCGTTGACGGGATAAACTCCTACAATGAGCAGTTCTTC.

The sample holds one count of this clone. The CDR3 loop is CASSLYTGWGDTQYF. Written as DNA, the CDR3 is TGTGCCAGCAGTTTATATACTGGGTGGGGAGATACGCAGTATTTT. The V gene is TRBV27, the J gene TRBJ2-3; D is undetermined. Germline V CDR1 and CDR2: MNHEY, SMNVEV (reference sequence). The CDR3 is made up of 15 amino acids. Between the trimmed V and J ends, which lost 1 base and 5 bases, there was a span of 13 bases.

This sequence joins TRBV2 and TRBJ1-4, with 9 bases matching TRBD1. The CDR3 extends over 14 amino acids. Trimming removed 6 bases from V and 8 bases from J; junction bases left unmatched: 7. Per germline, CDR1 SNHLY and CDR2 FYNNEI. The CDR3 nucleotides are TGTGCCAGCAGCGAACAGGGGGCCGGAGAAAAACTGTTTTTT. It codes for CASSEQGAGEKLFF. The full variable domain, in which reference TRBV2 and TRBJ1-4 provide the parts outside the CDR3, is EPEVTQTPSHQVTQMGQEVILRCVPISNHLYFYWYRQILGQKVEFLVSFYNNEISEKSEIFDDQFSVERPDGSNFTLKIRSTKLEDSAMYFCASSEQGAGEKLFFGSGTQLSVL.

The chain employs TRBV7-6 and TRBJ2-7; possible D gene TRBD1, 5 bases. CDR3 length: 14 amino acids. Germline assignment: CDR1 SGHVS and CDR2 FNYEAQ. With 1 base removed from V and 3 bases from J, the gap between germline ends came to 10 bases. CDR3 sequence (DNA): TGTGCCAGCAGCTTAGACAGGACCAACTACGAGCAGTACTTC. Translated: CASSLDRTNYEQYF.

In this sample, this clone turned up a few times. The V gene is TRBV19, the J gene TRBJ2-1, with D perhaps TRBD1 (6 bases). This CDR3 region has 14 residues. Germline V CDR1 and CDR2: LNHDA, SQIVND (reference sequence). V was pared by 5 bases and J by 7 bases, with 15 bases between. CDR3 protein: CASSAYTTGNEQFF. DNA of the CDR3: TGTGCCAGTAGTGCATACACCACAGGGAATGAGCAGTTCTTC.

This clone was seen only once. The V call is TRBV5-5, the J call TRBJ1-5; D is perhaps TRBD1 (5 bases). Germline values: CDR1 SGHKS, CDR2 YYEKEE (reference sequence). This CDR3 contains 14 residues. Trimming took 4 bases from V and 2 from J, leaving 10 bases between them. The CDR3 sequence is CASSPGPGNQPQHF. CDR3 nucleotide sequence: TGTGCCAGCAGCCCGGGACCCGGCAATCAGCCCCAGCATTTT.

This clone was seen a single time. Other DNA sequences in this sample translate to the same CDR3. The chain carries TRBV27 and TRBJ1-2; 11 nucleotides agree with TRBD1. The length of the CDR3 is 15 residues. From germline, CDR1 is MNHEY and CDR2 SMNVEV (reference sequence). Germline trimming cut 5 bases from V and 4 bases from J; bases unmatched to any gene: 6. CDR3 protein: CASSPGTGGSYGYTF. The CDR3 nucleotides read TGTGCCAGCAGTCCGGGGACAGGGGGTAGCTATGGCTACACCTTC.

The gene calls are TRBV19 and TRBJ1-2, with D maybe TRBD1 (6 bases). Trimming removed 6 bases at V and 3 bases at J, with 14 bases between. The CDR3 is made up of 14 amino acids. CDR1 is LNHDA and CDR2 is SQIVND in the germline V gene (reference sequence). CDR3 DNA sequence: TGTGCCAGTAGCCTTGACAGGCCCGACTATGGCTACACCTTC. It yields the protein CASSLDRPDYGYTF. The full variable domain, completed using reference TRBV19 and TRBJ1-2, is DGGITQSPKYLFRKEGQNVTLSCEQNLNHDAMYWYRQDPGQGLRLIYYSQIVNDFQKGDIAEGYSVSREKKESFPLTVTSAQKNPTAFYLCASSLDRPDYGYTFGSGTRLTVV.

The genes are TRBV7-3 and TRBJ2-7; TRBD1 or TRBD2 may be the D gene (5 bases each). V was cut by 0 bases and J by 2 bases, with 11 bases left in between. Looked up from germline, CDR1 is SGHTA and CDR2 is FQGTGA. CDR3 length: 15 residues. The CDR3 reads CASSLTGGRTYEQYF. CDR3 bases: TGTGCCAGCAGCTTAACTGGGGGACGAACCTACGAGCAGTACTTC.

The rearrangement uses TRBV6-5 and TRBJ1-1; TRBD1 is a possible D gene (5 bases). The germline CDR1 and CDR2 sequences are MNHEY and SVGAGI. V gave up 6 bases and J gave up 4 bases, with 15 bases separating them. The CDR3 is 14 residues long. CDR3 in amino acids: CASRTDSELTEAFF. The CDR3 nucleotides read TGTGCCAGCAGAACAGACAGCGAACTCACTGAAGCTTTCTTT.

Remarks on this clone: The same CDR3 also results from other DNA sequences found in this sample. The chain employs TRBV9 and TRBJ2-2, with a tentative D call TRBD2 (5 bases). Germline-derived CDR1 and CDR2 are SGDLS and YYNGEE. The CDR3 extends over 14 amino acids. Trimming stripped 0 bases from V and 5 bases from J, with 8 bases between. CDR3 coding DNA: TGTGCCAGCAGCGTAGAGGGCGGGACCGGGGAGCTGTTTTTT. This gives the protein CASSVEGGTGELFF.

The rearrangement links TRBV25-1 to TRBJ2-3, with D unclear. CDR3 length: 11 amino acids. Germline CDR1 reads MGHDK; CDR2 reads SYGVNS. Trimming stripped 4 bases from V and 3 bases from J, with 2 bases between. CDR3 sequence (DNA): TGTGCCAGCAGTGCGACAGATACGCAGTATTTT. Translated, it gives CASSATDTQYF.

This chain joins TRBV5-6 and TRBJ2-2; TRBD1 matches at 8 bases. Trimming removed 6 bases from V and 6 bases from J; junction bases left unmatched: 13. The CDR3 extends over 16 amino acids. Looked up from germline, CDR1 is SGHDT and CDR2 is YYEEEE. CDR3: CASTPGQVWFAGELFF. In DNA, the CDR3 is TGTGCCAGCACACCGGGACAGGTGTGGTTCGCCGGGGAGCTGTTTTTT.

DNA for the CDR3: TGTGCCAGCAGTCCAGCGGGGGATACAGATACGCAGTATTTT. It translates to CASSPAGDTDTQYF. The chain employs TRBV6-5 and TRBJ2-3; 8 nucleotides align to TRBD2. J gave up 3 bases and V 5 bases, and 4 bases lay outside the gene matches. This CDR3 has 14 residues. The germline CDR1 and CDR2 sequences are MNHEY and SVGAGI.

The rearrangement links TRBV28 to TRBJ2-6; unclear D gene. V was shortened by 6 bases and J by 1 base, with 10 bases between the two germline ends. Germline values: CDR1 MDHEN, CDR2 SYDVKM. The CDR3 is made up of 15 amino acids. The CDR3 here is CASRIDGSGANVLTF. CDR3 DNA sequence: TGTGCCAGCAGAATAGATGGTTCTGGGGCCAACGTCCTGACTTTC.

Comment on this clone: The same CDR3 arises from other DNA sequences in this sample as well. The chain recombines TRBV19 with TRBJ2-7; 10 positions agree with TRBD1. The junction had 4 bases not matched to a gene; V was cut back by 3 bases and J by 2 bases. This CDR3 is 15 amino acids long. The V gene's germline CDR1 is LNHDA and CDR2 SQIVND (reference sequence). CDR3 nucleotides: TGTGCCAGTAGTATTGCGGGACAGGGGACCTACGAGCAGTACTTC. Translating gives CASSIAGQGTYEQYF.

The J gene is TRBJ2-5, the V gene TRBV18; the match to TRBD1 covers 10 bases. This CDR3 has 15 residues. V shed 3 bases and J 4 bases; nucleotides not matched to a gene: 5. CDR1 and CDR2 (germline): KGHSH, LQKENI. For the CDR3, the DNA is TGTGCCAGCTCACCCTGGGACAGGGGACCAGAGACCCAGTACTTC. Translation gives CASSPWDRGPETQYF.

The chain employs TRBV30 and TRBJ2-1, with unresolved D. The CDR3 consists of 12 residues. Trimming removed 3 bases from V and 8 bases from J, with 11 bases in between. Germline V gives CDR1 GTSNPN, CDR2 SVGIG (reference sequence). The CDR3 coding sequence is TGTGCCTGGAGCCCCTTCTCGGATGAGCAGTTCTTC. It encodes CAWSPFSDEQFF.

As concerns this clone: The sample carries other DNA sequences with the same CDR3. V gene TRBV4-1 combines with J gene TRBJ1-2; 10 nucleotides align to TRBD1. The CDR3 runs 15 residues. The V gene end was trimmed by 1 base and the J gene end by 5 bases; junction bases not matched to a gene: 4. Per germline, CDR1 MGHRA and CDR2 YSYEKL. The CDR3, as DNA: TGCGCCAGCAGCCAAGTGACAGGGGGCGGTTATGGCTACACCTTC. Translation: CASSQVTGGGYGYTF.

The V call is TRBV9, the J call TRBJ1-6, with a possible D match to TRBD1 (5 bases). Looked up from germline, CDR1 is SGDLS and CDR2 is YYNGEE. Trimming left V 3 bases short and J 0 bases short, with 13 bases between. This CDR3 is 17 amino acids long. DNA for the CDR3: TGTGCCAGCAGCGGAGGGACGGGGAGCTCCTATAATTCACCCCTCCACTTT. Its translation is CASSGGTGSSYNSPLHF.

This clone showed up just once. The chain joins TRBV27 to TRBJ2-1; 12 nucleotides line up with TRBD2. CDR1 is MNHEY, CDR2 SMNVEV, per germline (reference sequence). V lost 2 bases to trimming and J lost 2 bases; unmatched junction nucleotides: 16. There are 21 residues in the CDR3. The CDR3 DNA reads as TGTGCCAGCAGTTTAACAGGACTAGCGGGGCTAACAGCACAAACCTACAATGAGCAGTTCTTC. Amino acid sequence: CASSLTGLAGLTAQTYNEQFF.

Details on this clone: This specimen includes other DNA sequences encoding the same CDR3. The rearrangement uses TRBV5-4 and TRBJ1-5, with unresolved D. Between the trimmed V and J ends, which lost 0 bases and 2 bases, there was a span of 6 bases. The length of the CDR3 is 14 residues. Germline assignment: CDR1 SGHNT and CDR2 YYREEE (reference sequence). The CDR3 bases are TGTGCCAGCAGCTTGGGAGGCGGCAATCAGCCCCAGCATTTT. As protein: CASSLGGGNQPQHF.

The chain employs TRBV11-2 and TRBJ2-7; tentatively, D is TRBD1 (6 bases). V shed 5 bases and J shed 2 bases, with 13 bases lying between them. This CDR3 comprises 14 residues. CDR1 is SGHAT and CDR2 is FQNNGV in the germline V gene. The CDR3 bases are TGTGCCAGCAGCCCCACAGGGCGAGCCTACGAGCAGTACTTC. It translates to CASSPTGRAYEQYF.

V gene TRBV5-8 combines with J gene TRBJ1-4; TRBD1 might be the D (5 bases). CDR3 size: 17 residues. V was cut by 0 bases and J by 0 bases, with 12 bases left in between. CDR1 and CDR2 from the germline V gene are SGHTS and YDEGEE. As DNA, the CDR3 is TGTGCCAGCAGCTTGGACAGGAGCCAGGCAACTAATGAAAAACTGTTTTTT. Translating gives CASSLDRSQATNEKLFF.

Regarding this clone: The same CDR3 also results from other DNA sequences found in this sample. This sequence joins TRBV27 and TRBJ2-1; tentatively, D is TRBD1 (6 bases). CDR3 length: 15 residues. The V gene's germline CDR1 is MNHEY and CDR2 SMNVEV (reference sequence). Trimming pared 3 bases from V and 2 bases from J, leaving 11 bases between. The CDR3 DNA sequence: TGTGCCAGCAGTTTGTCAGGGGCTACCTACAATGAGCAGTTCTTC. It is translated as CASSLSGATYNEQFF.

To note about this clone: Other DNA sequences in this sample translate to the same CDR3. V gene TRBV7-9 combines with J gene TRBJ2-7, with a weak D call TRBD1 (5 bases). Trimming removed 5 bases at V and 3 bases at J, with 11 bases between. The CDR3 runs 13 residues. Germline V gene sequence: CDR1 SEHNR, CDR2 FQNEAQ (reference sequence). The CDR3: CASSRKDSYEQYF. As DNA, the CDR3 is TGTGCCAGCAGCCGAAAAGACAGCTACGAGCAGTACTTC.

The chain has TRBV10-2 and TRBJ2-7; the D is unclear. The CDR3 totals 12 residues. CDR1 is WSHSY, CDR2 SAAADI, per germline. V was clipped by 3 bases and J by 3 bases, with 6 bases between them. CDR3: CASSDGFYEQYF. The CDR3 DNA is TGCGCCAGCAGTGATGGGTTCTACGAGCAGTACTTC.

This chain links TRBV13 with TRBJ2-7, with TRBD2 identical over 8 bases. Trimming cost V 5 bases and J 4 bases; bases outside gene matches: 10. The CDR3 sequence is 15 residues long. CDR1 and CDR2 from the germline V gene are PRHDT and FYEKMQ (reference sequence). The CDR3 DNA follows: TGTGCCAGCAGCCTCACGCGACTAGCGTCTTACGAGCAGTACTTC. It codes for CASSLTRLASYEQYF.

The chain recombines TRBV29-1 with TRBJ1-1, with D possibly matching TRBD1 (6 bases). The CDR3 covers 12 residues. Germline V gene data show CDR1 as SQVTM and CDR2 as ANQGSEA. The V end lost 3 bases, the J end lost 5 bases, and 10 bases lay between the germline ends. CDR3 in amino acids: CSVEQGTTEAFF. The CDR3 DNA follows: TGCAGCGTTGAGCAGGGGACGACTGAAGCTTTCTTT. The full variable domain, in which reference TRBV29-1 and TRBJ1-1 provide the parts outside the CDR3, is SAVISQKPSRDICQRGTSLTIQCQVDSQVTMMFWYRQQPGQSLTLIATANQGSEATYESGFVIDKFPISRPNLTFSTLTVSNMSPEDSSIYLCSVEQGTTEAFFGQGTRLTVV.